This T cell receptor (beta chain) was sequenced during a study of T cells in localized non-small cell lung cancer. V was cut by 1 base and J by 0 bases, with 8 bases left in between. The CDR3 has 14 amino acids. Germline CDR1 SGHKS, CDR2 YYEKEE (reference sequence). This table comes from immunoSEQ multiplex PCR, and its TCRdb copy is limited to in-frame clones, with some not included. The sample carries some 30,000 clones, about nine tenths recorded once. The chain couples TRBV5-5 to TRBJ2-7; a weak D match, TRBD2 (5 bases). The source material was peripheral blood, sampled before any cancer treatment. This sequence was found in a male donor at least 60 years old with stage III lung adenocarcinoma. The CDR3 DNA is TGTGCCAGCAGCTTGTGGCGGGTCTCCTACGAGCAGTACTTC. Encoded protein: CASSLWRVSYEQYF. Complete variable domain (other parts from reference TRBV5-5 and TRBJ2-7): DAGVTQSPTHLIKTRGQQVTLRCSPISGHKSVSWYQQVLGQGPQFIFQYYEKEERGRGNFPDRFSARQFPNYSSELNVNALLLGDSALYLCASSLWRVSYEQYFGPGTRLTVT.